This T cell receptor (beta chain) stems from a study of PD-1 blockade in classical Hodgkin lymphoma. As concerns this clone: Its antigen is not identified.

Study-wide points: What caused the repertoire differences, perhaps disease activity or prior therapy, remains undefined. Before treatment, TCR diversity in newly diagnosed patients was reportedly lower than in healthy donors.

The CDR3 has 17 amino acids. The germline gives CDR1 GTSNPN, CDR2 SVGIG (reference sequence). Time point noted: newly diagnosed, previously untreated cHL patient sample. The assay was immunoSEQ multiplex PCR, and TCRdb's table has in-frame clones only and misses some. This table has 20,000 to 25,000 clones, 90% to 95% appearing once. This TCR came from a human donor with classical Hodgkin lymphoma. Source material: peripheral blood mononuclear cells (PBMCs). The chain employs TRBV30 and TRBJ2-1; D perhaps matches TRBD1 (6 bases). CDR3 DNA: TGTGCTCTGGAGGTAGGACAGACAGCCGGATTTTACAATGAGCAGTTCTTC. Translating it yields CALEVGQTAGFYNEQFF. The entire variable domain, with the rest obtained from reference TRBV30 and TRBJ2-1, is as follows: SQTIHQWPATLVQPVGSPLSLECTVEGTSNPNLYWYRQAAGRGLQLLFYSVGIGQISSEVPQNLSASRPQDRQFILSSKKLLLSDSGFYLCALEVGQTAGFYNEQFFGPGTRLTVL.